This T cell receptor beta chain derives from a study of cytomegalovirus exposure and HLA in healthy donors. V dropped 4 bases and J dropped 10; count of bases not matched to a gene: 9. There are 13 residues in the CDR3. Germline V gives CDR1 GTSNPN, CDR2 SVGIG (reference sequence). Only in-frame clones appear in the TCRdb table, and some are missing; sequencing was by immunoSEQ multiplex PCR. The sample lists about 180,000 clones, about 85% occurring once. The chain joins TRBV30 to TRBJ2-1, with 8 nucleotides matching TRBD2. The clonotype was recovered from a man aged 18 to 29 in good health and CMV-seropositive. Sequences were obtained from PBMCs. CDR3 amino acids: CAWTAGGDGEQFF. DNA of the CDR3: TGTGCCTGGACGGCGGGAGGAGACGGGGAGCAGTTCTTC.